The clone carrying this T cell receptor beta chain was observed a handful of times. Its matching antigen is unknown. Once extracted for a subset, genomic DNA was divided evenly among several immunoSEQ plates. Profiling relied on immunoSEQ multiplex PCR, and the TCRdb table lists in-frame clones only, not all of them. The data contain approximately 240,000 clones, 60% to 80% of them seen just once; the ten biggest clones take up approximately 10%. CDR3 size: 12 residues. Per germline, CDR1 SGHNT and CDR2 YYREEE (reference sequence). V lost 0 bases to trimming and J lost 3 bases, with 2 bases between them. The data are from a study of shared clonotypes between healthy human individuals. Overall study results and limits: It was only blood that was sampled, and tissue repertoires likely differ.

Sequencing used memory CD4+ T cells sorted from blood. Documented subset: CD45RA-negative fraction. This receptor was obtained from a man aged 30 to 39 in good health. The chain has TRBV5-4 and TRBJ2-3; D is ambiguous. The CDR3 nucleotides are TGTGCCAGCAGCTTGGATACAGATACGCAGTATTTT. This sequence encodes CASSLDTDTQYF. The whole variable domain, filled in from reference TRBV5-4 and TRBJ2-3, reads ETGVTQSPTHLIKTRGQQVTLRCSSQSGHNTVSWYQQALGQGPQFIFQYYREEENGRGNFPPRFSGLQFPNYSSELNVNALELDDSALYLCASSLDTDTQYFGPGTRLTVL.